These 17 T cell receptor beta chains share one sample of origin, sequenced in a study of PD-L1 blockade in urothelial cancer. The protocol was immunoSEQ multiplex PCR, while the TCRdb copy is restricted to in-frame clones and leaves out a portion. The sample shows 50,000 to 75,000 clones, about 81% of them seen only once. Indicated time point: pretreatment peripheral blood. This material consisted of PBMCs, taken around atezolizumab (anti-PD-L1) treatment. These receptors were taken from a man between 70 and 80 years old with urothelial cancer.

The V gene is TRBV4-3, the J gene TRBJ2-1; TRBD1 might be the D (5 bases). Germline loops: CDR1 LGHNA, CDR2 YSLEER. V shed 0 bases and J shed 7 bases, with 16 bases lying between them. This CDR3 contains 16 residues. The CDR3 DNA reads as TGCGCCAGCAGCCAAGATGCCACCTCGACAGTAAATGAGCAGTTCTTC. Its protein is CASSQDATSTVNEQFF.

This chain links TRBV5-6 with TRBJ2-1; 15 bases fit TRBD2. This CDR3 is built from 19 residues. V trimming: 0 bases; J trimming: 5 bases; junction bases outside the gene matches: 9. Germline V gene sequence: CDR1 SGHDT, CDR2 YYEEEE. The CDR3 loop is CASSLAPGLAGGSNNEQFF. The CDR3 nucleotides are TGTGCCAGCAGCTTGGCCCCCGGACTAGCGGGAGGGTCGAACAATGAGCAGTTCTTC.

V and J are TRBV4-2 and TRBJ2-1; D may be TRBD2 (5 bases). CDR1 LGHNA and CDR2 YNFKEQ come from the germline V gene. The CDR3 runs 15 residues. Deletions cut 5 bases from V and 5 bases from J, with 16 bases between. The CDR3 bases are TGTGCCAGCAGCTTGCAACTAGAAAAAAACAATGAGCAGTTCTTC. It encodes CASSLQLEKNNEQFF.

The chain recombines TRBV14 with TRBJ1-1, with 8 positions matching TRBD1. Germline V gene lookup returns CDR1 SGHDN and CDR2 FVKESK. V lost 5 bases and J lost 4; bases outside the gene matches: 9. The CDR3 totals 15 residues. CDR3 DNA: TGTGCCAGCAGCTCCCAGGCAGGGGGCCGCACTGAAGCTTTCTTT. It translates to CASSSQAGGRTEAFF.

The gene calls are TRBV5-4 and TRBJ2-1, with TRBD1 identical over 11 bases. CDR3 length equals 16 residues. Germline V gene lookup returns CDR1 SGHNT and CDR2 YYREEE (reference sequence). With 3 bases clipped from V and 3 bases from J, the junction kept 5 bases outside the gene matches. CDR3 loop: CASSSGDRGIYNEQFF. CDR3 sequence (DNA): TGTGCCAGCAGCTCCGGGGACAGGGGGATCTACAATGAGCAGTTCTTC.

The rearrangement uses TRBV11-1 and TRBJ2-7; D is unclear. This CDR3 contains 15 residues. V was trimmed by 1 base and J by 6 bases, leaving 16 bases between them. Germline loops: CDR1 SGHAT, CDR2 FQDESV (reference sequence). The CDR3 loop is CASSLDSGEFSEQYF. The DNA of the CDR3 is TGTGCCAGCAGCTTAGATTCCGGTGAATTTAGCGAGCAGTACTTC. Together with reference TRBV11-1 and TRBJ2-7, the CDR3 gives the full variable domain: EAEVAQSPRYKITEKSQAVAFWCDPISGHATLYWYRQILGQGPELLVQFQDESVVDDSQLPKDRFSAERLKGVDSTLKIQPAELGDSAMYLCASSLDSGEFSEQYFGPGTRLTVT.

CDR3 region: CASSLDGAFEAFF. Here the CDR3 DNA reads TGTGCCAGCAGCTTAGATGGGGCCTTCGAAGCTTTCTTT. The chain combines TRBV7-2 with TRBJ1-1, with a possible D match to TRBD1 (5 bases). The V end was cut by 1 base, the J end by 8 bases, with 11 bases between. This CDR3 comprises 13 residues. CDR1 SGHTA and CDR2 FQGNSA come from the germline V gene.

V gene TRBV11-3 combines with J gene TRBJ2-7; TRBD1 agrees at 7 bases. Germline CDR1 is SGHNT and CDR2 is YENEEA. Unmatched junction bases numbered 3, after V lost 1 base and J lost 6 bases. This CDR3 spans 13 amino acids. CDR3 sequence: CASSLGDSPEQYF. The DNA of the CDR3 is TGTGCCAGCAGCTTAGGGGACAGTCCCGAGCAGTACTTC.

The chain uses TRBV27 and TRBJ2-2; D unclear. CDR3 length: 13 residues. The ends were cut back, 6 bases at V and 4 bases at J, with 9 bases in the middle. CDR1 is MNHEY, CDR2 SMNVEV, per germline (reference sequence). The CDR3 loop reads CASRRSGTGELFF. CDR3 in DNA: TGTGCCAGCAGGAGGTCGGGCACCGGGGAGCTGTTTTTT.

The rearrangement links TRBV18 to TRBJ2-7; a possible D gene is TRBD2 (5 bases). The CDR3 sequence is 17 residues long. Germline-derived CDR1 and CDR2 are KGHSH and LQKENI. The V gene lost 4 bases and the J gene lost 3 bases, with 22 bases spanning the gap. This CDR3 reads CASSLIPGSRRDYEQYF. The CDR3 DNA reads TGTGCCAGCTCACTTATCCCGGGAAGTAGACGAGACTACGAGCAGTACTTC.

This clone has only a few counts. The gene calls are TRBV4-3 and TRBJ2-7; 9 bases are a match to TRBD1. This CDR3 has 13 residues. The germline V gene encodes CDR1 LGHNA and CDR2 YSLEER. V was clipped by 4 bases and J by 3 bases; unmatched bases: 1. CDR3 loop: CASSRDRVYEQYF. In DNA form, the CDR3 reads TGCGCCAGCAGCCGGGACAGGGTCTACGAGCAGTACTTC.

Notes on this clone: This CDR3 is also generated by other DNA sequences in the sample. This rearrangement joins TRBV29-1 to TRBJ2-1, with D possibly being TRBD2 (8 bases). The CDR3 totals 13 residues. CDR1 is SQVTM and CDR2 is ANQGSEA in the germline V gene. The DNA for the CDR3 is TGCGGGGGGGACAGCGGGAGCTACAATGAGCAGTTCTTC. It is translated as CGGDSGSYNEQFF.

The chain carries TRBV21-1 and TRBJ2-3; TRBD1, the table's D call, was not compared with the DNA. TRBV21-1 is a listed pseudogene. The CDR3 is 15 residues long. The CDR3 spells CASQRGQGPVGTQYF. The CDR3 coding sequence is TGTGCCAGCCAGAGGGGACAGGGGCCTGTAGGTACGCAGTATTTT.

The CDR3 sequence: CASRPREAPSYEQYF. The CDR3 region has the DNA TGTGCCAGCAGACCGAGGGAGGCACCCTCCTACGAGCAGTACTTC. The chain carries TRBV11-1 and TRBJ2-7; possibly TRBD2 for D (6 bases). Trimming took off 6 bases at V and 0 bases at J, with 15 bases between the two ends. The CDR3 totals 15 residues. CDR1 SGHAT and CDR2 FQDESV come from the germline V gene (reference sequence).

This clone has a handful of counts. V is TRBV19 and J is TRBJ1-2; D ambiguous. This CDR3 is built from 14 residues. Germline V gives CDR1 LNHDA, CDR2 SQIVND (reference sequence). V gave up 8 bases and J gave up 6 bases, with 19 bases separating them. The CDR3 sequence is CASSRPSAIDGYTF. CDR3 DNA: TGTGCCAGTTCCCGACCTAGCGCGATAGATGGCTACACCTTC.

Concerning this clone itself: The junction departs from the called germline gene at one end, perhaps through a read error. The V and J genes are TRBV5-1 and TRBJ1-2; 8 bases agree with TRBD1. Germline CDR1 is SGHRS and CDR2 is YFSETQ. CDR3 size: 14 residues. The DNA of the CDR3 is TGCGCCAGCAGCGAGGGACAGGCGGCGAATGGCTACACATTC. This translates into CASSEGQAANGYTF.

In DNA, the CDR3 is TGCGCCACCTCTAGCGGCCTACTCACAGATACGCAGTATTTT. This codes for CATSSGLLTDTQYF. The genes are TRBV10-2 and TRBJ2-3; 7 nucleotides align to TRBD2. The CDR3 covers 14 residues. CDR1 and CDR2 (germline): WSHSY, SAAADI. With V trimmed by 10 bases and J by 2 bases, 9 bases remained unmatched.